This T cell receptor (beta chain) was sequenced in a study of molecular identifiers for immune sequencing clone quantification. Study results and limitations: Among over 950,000 naive cells, as was reported, spiked Jurkat TCR RNA from one cell was detectable.

Each CDR3 protein gets one entry after TCRdb re-called the PCR reads with MiXCR. The repertoire holds just under 650,000 distinct CDR3 sequences, with approximately 20% as singletons. Germline CDR1 is SGHTA and CDR2 is FQGNSA. The CDR3 loop spans 14 amino acids. Deletions cut 5 bases from V and 1 base from J, with 10 bases between. This clonotype came up many times. Antigen specificity is unknown. Sequenced sample: naive CD8+ T cells from blood, with Jurkat cell RNA spiked in. The subset denotes: FACS-sorted CD8+CD4-CCR7+CD45RA+ naive T cells. V gene TRBV7-2 combines with J gene TRBJ2-3; D ambiguous. The receptor was derived from a human donor in good health. Some libraries in this study had Jurkat cell RNA spiked in. The CDR3 sequence is CASSPGPRTDTQYF. In DNA, the CDR3 is TGTGCCAGCAGCCCCGGACCACGCACAGATACGCAGTATTTT.